This is a list of T cell receptor beta chains from one sample in a study of CD8 T cells in Susac syndrome. TCRdb passed the immunoSEQ multiplex PCR reads through MiXCR, listing each CDR3 protein once. The repertoire holds about 110,000 distinct CDR3 sequences, with about 96% as singletons. The sample comprised CD4+ T cells from PBMCs. All receptors come from a human donor in good health. CDR3s include the opening cysteine and the closing phenylalanine or tryptophan. D genes are given only for firm matches. Clone size is stated in some rows and not others, as once, few, many or a class when expanded.

clone_size	d_call	v_call	j_call	cdr3_aa	cdr3_nt
once	.	TRBV29-1	TRBJ2-1	CSVEQKKRNEQFF	TGCAGCGTCGAGCAGAAAAAGCGCAATGAGCAGTTCTTC
.	TRBD1	TRBV7-9	TRBJ2-7	CASRGQGVHEQYF	TGTGCCAGCCGAGGACAGGGGGTGCACGAGCAGTACTTC
once	TRBD2	TRBV4-1	TRBJ2-5	CASSLRGLAGAPGLETQYF	TGCGCCAGCAGCCTCCGGGGACTAGCGGGAGCTCCGGGGTTAGAGACCCAGTACTTC
.	.	TRBV3-1	TRBJ2-5	CASSHRAWGETQYF	TGTGCCAGCAGCCACCGGGCCTGGGGAGAGACCCAGTACTTC
.	.	TRBV9	TRBJ2-6	CASSVELSGANVLTF	TGTGCCAGCAGCGTAGAACTGTCTGGGGCCAACGTCCTGACTTTC
.	.	TRBV30	TRBJ2-7	CAWSPSSYEQYF	TGTGCCTGGAGTCCAAGCTCCTACGAGCAGTACTTC
.	.	TRBV29-1	TRBJ1-1	CSATQGNAEAFF	TGCAGCGCTACGCAGGGAAACGCTGAAGCTTTCTTT
.	TRBD2	TRBV29-1	TRBJ2-2	CSVVGLANTGELFF	TGCAGCGTTGTGGGACTAGCGAACACCGGGGAGCTGTTTTTT
.	TRBD2	TRBV3-1	TRBJ2-2	CASSQDKIAGNTGELFF	TGTGCCAGCAGCCAAGATAAGATAGCGGGAAACACCGGGGAGCTGTTTTTT
few	.	TRBV18	TRBJ2-5	CASSPPTGQETQYF	TGTGCCAGCTCACCACCTACAGGGCAAGAGACCCAGTACTTC
.	.	TRBV3-1	TRBJ2-3	CASSLRGADTQYF	TGTGCCAGCAGCCTCCGAGGGGCAGATACGCAGTATTTT
.	TRBD2	TRBV29-1	TRBJ2-3	CSVGAGTSDSDTQYF	TGCAGCGTTGGGGCTGGGACTAGCGACTCAGATACGCAGTATTTT
.	.	TRBV24-1	TRBJ2-3	CATSDPLAQDTQYF	TGTGCCACCAGTGATCCGCTGGCCCAGGATACGCAGTATTTT
.	TRBD1	TRBV5-1	TRBJ1-2	CASSLVVGQEEYTF	TGCGCCAGCAGCTTGGTAGTCGGACAGGAGGAATACACCTTC
.	.	TRBV29-1	TRBJ1-5	CSVVRVIGQPQHF	TGCAGCGTTGTACGGGTTATTGGGCAGCCCCAGCATTTT
few	.	TRBV20-1	TRBJ1-1	CSARDRQNTEAFF	TGCAGTGCTAGAGATCGACAGAACACTGAAGCTTTCTTT
.	.	TRBV3-1	TRBJ1-2	CASSQDLGGYTF	TGTGCCAGCAGCCAAGATCTCGGTGGCTACACCTTC
.	.	TRBV30	TRBJ1-2	CAWSVTGNYGYTF	TGTGCCTGGAGTGTTACAGGCAACTATGGCTACACCTTC
.	.	TRBV12-3/TRBV12-4	TRBJ2-1	CASSSGLGEQFF	TGTGCCAGCAGTTCAGGGTTGGGTGAGCAGTTCTTC
once	.	TRBV12-3/TRBV12-4	TRBJ2-7	CASSYGQVGYEQYF	TGTGCCAGCAGTTACGGGCAGGTAGGCTACGAGCAGTACTTC
.	.	TRBV4-1	TRBJ2-1	CASSQEAYNEQFF	TGCGCCAGCAGCCAAGAAGCCTACAATGAGCAGTTCTTC
once	TRBD1	TRBV15	TRBJ1-1	CATSRRDPGTANTEAFF	TGTGCCACCAGCAGACGGGACCCCGGGACAGCGAACACTGAAGCTTTCTTT
.	TRBD1	TRBV6-6	TRBJ2-7	CASSYVQGASYEQYF	TGTGCCAGCAGTTACGTGCAGGGGGCTTCCTACGAGCAGTACTTC
.	.	TRBV7-2	TRBJ2-3	CASSLNIPTDTQYF	TGTGCCAGCAGCTTAAATATCCCTACAGATACGCAGTATTTT
.	.	TRBV7-2	TRBJ2-2	CASSLDRGPNTGELFF	TGTGCCAGCAGCTTAGATCGGGGTCCGAACACCGGGGAGCTGTTTTTT
.	.	TRBV27	TRBJ1-1	CASSLLRGKGTEAFF	TGTGCCAGCAGTTTACTCCGGGGTAAAGGAACTGAAGCTTTCTTT
.	TRBD1	TRBV18	TRBJ1-2	CASSPPGTGGLYNYGYTF	TGTGCCAGCTCACCACCGGGGACAGGGGGACTTTATAACTATGGCTACACCTTC
.	TRBD1	TRBV6-5	TRBJ1-2	CASKVPGQGSGGYTF	TGTGCCAGCAAAGTCCCGGGACAGGGCTCGGGGGGCTACACCTTC
.	.	TRBV29-1	TRBJ2-7	CAASGLVYEQYF	TGCGCGGCAAGCGGGCTAGTCTACGAGCAGTACTTC
.	.	TRBV5-4	TRBJ1-1	CASSPSLWNTEAFF	TGTGCCAGCAGCCCGAGCCTTTGGAACACTGAAGCTTTCTTT
.	TRBD1	TRBV7-9	TRBJ2-5	CASSSTGGPETQYF	TGTGCCAGCAGCTCAACAGGGGGCCCAGAGACCCAGTACTTC
once	.	TRBV9	TRBJ2-1	CASSVVGSMGEQFF	TGTGCCAGCAGCGTAGTAGGGAGTATGGGTGAGCAGTTCTTC
.	TRBD1	TRBV5-8	TRBJ1-2	CASSRGQSNYGYTF	TGTGCCAGCAGCCGGGGACAGTCTAACTATGGCTACACCTTC
.	TRBD1	TRBV18	TRBJ1-6	CASSPPGQINSPLHF	TGTGCCAGCTCACCCCCGGGACAGATTAATTCACCCCTCCACTTT
.	TRBD2	TRBV6-2/TRBV6-3	TRBJ2-7	CASSQTSGGRYEQYF	TGTGCCAGCAGTCAAACTAGCGGGGGACGCTACGAGCAGTACTTC
.	.	TRBV6-2/TRBV6-3	TRBJ1-1	CASTQGTEAFF	TGTGCCAGCACCCAGGGGACTGAAGCTTTCTTT
.	.	TRBV6-5	TRBJ1-5	CASSLDTHQPQHF	TGTGCCAGCAGTCTCGACACGCATCAGCCCCAGCATTTT
.	.	TRBV18	TRBJ2-7	CASSRQVGYEQYF	TGTGCCAGCTCACGGCAAGTAGGCTACGAGCAGTACTTC
.	.	TRBV2	TRBJ2-5	CASIWGGPRETQYF	TGTGCCAGTATTTGGGGGGGCCCTCGGGAGACCCAGTACTTC
.	.	TRBV5-1	TRBJ2-7	CASSLEGSAYEQYF	TGCGCCAGCAGCTTGGAAGGTTCAGCCTACGAGCAGTACTTC
.	.	TRBV20-1	TRBJ2-3	CSASSGASPDTQYF	TGCAGTGCTAGCTCAGGGGCGTCCCCAGATACGCAGTATTTT
.	TRBD1	TRBV24-1	TRBJ2-4	CATSDTGERQYF	TGTGCCACCAGTGACACAGGGGAGCGCCAGTACTTC
.	TRBD1	TRBV3-1	TRBJ1-5	CASSQGRTGKQPQHF	TGTGCCAGCAGCCAAGGAAGGACAGGGAAACAGCCCCAGCATTTT
.	TRBD2	TRBV20-1	TRBJ2-1	CSARGAGGPNEQFF	TGCAGTGCTAGAGGAGCGGGGGGCCCTAATGAGCAGTTCTTC
.	.	TRBV18	TRBJ2-3	CASPPVSSTDTQYF	TGTGCCAGCCCACCAGTTTCGAGCACAGATACGCAGTATTTT
.	TRBD1	TRBV28	TRBJ2-2	CASSFRGLRDTGELFF	TGTGCCAGCAGTTTTAGGGGGCTTCGGGACACCGGGGAGCTGTTTTTT
.	.	TRBV25-1	TRBJ2-2	CAPGPLTGELFF	TGTGCCCCCGGACCGCTCACCGGGGAGCTGTTTTTT
.	.	TRBV28	TRBJ2-4	CASSFGGWALPENIQYF	TGTGCCAGCAGTTTTGGCGGTTGGGCCCTGCCGGAAAACATTCAGTACTTC
.	TRBD1	TRBV18	TRBJ1-5	CASSPGQGDQPQHF	TGTGCCAGCTCACCGGGACAGGGAGATCAGCCCCAGCATTTT
.	TRBD1	TRBV9	TRBJ2-7	CASSVGRGTGEYEQYF	TGTGCCAGCAGCGTGGGAAGGGGGACAGGGGAGTACGAGCAGTACTTC
.	.	TRBV28	TRBJ2-7	CASSSGGQSYEQYF	TGTGCCAGCAGTTCCGGAGGACAGTCCTACGAGCAGTACTTC
.	TRBD2	TRBV25-1	TRBJ2-5	CASSDLAGETQYF	TGTGCCAGCAGCGACCTAGCGGGAGAGACCCAGTACTTC